Shown below are 32 T cell receptor beta chains from a single sample sequenced in a study. One entry per CDR3 protein results from TCRdb running MiXCR on the 5' RACE reads. This table has over 50,000 distinct CDR3 sequences, approximately 23% appearing once. The sequencing sample was made of tumor-infiltrating naive CD4+ T cells sorted from the breast tumor. Noted subset: naive CD4+ T cells, CD4+CD45RA+CD25-. The source is a female donor with breast cancer.

The genes are TRBV7-2 and TRBJ2-1; 10 nucleotides agree with TRBD1. The germline CDR1 and CDR2 sequences are SGHTA and FQGNSA. V lost 3 bases and J lost 10; bases outside the gene matches: 9. CDR3 length: 15 amino acids. The DNA for the CDR3 is TGTGCCAGCAGCTTCACCGGGACAGGGGCCCTAGAGCAGTTCTTC. It is translated as CASSFTGTGALEQFF.

The table lists this clonotype with a few counts. The chain has TRBV24-1 and TRBJ2-1, with a tentative D call TRBD1 (6 bases). V lost 5 bases and J lost 0, with 7 bases in between. The germline CDR1 and CDR2 sequences are KGHDR and SFDVKD. The CDR3 spans 14 residues. The chain's CDR3 is CATSGGGSYNEQFF. In DNA form, the CDR3 reads TGTGCCACCAGTGGAGGGGGCTCCTACAATGAGCAGTTCTTC.

This clonotype was recorded many times. The chain couples TRBV28 to TRBJ2-6, with D tentatively TRBD1 (6 bases). The length of the CDR3 is 15 residues. V dropped 5 bases and J dropped 3 bases, with 11 bases sitting between them. Germline V lookup: CDR1 MDHEN, CDR2 SYDVKM. CDR3 sequence reads: CASSLTGLGANVLTF. Written as DNA, the CDR3 is TGTGCCAGCAGTCTCACAGGGCTTGGGGCCAACGTCCTGACTTTC.

There are a few counts of this clonotype. V gene TRBV7-2 combines with J gene TRBJ2-5; TRBD2 matches 9 bases. J gave up 3 bases and V 3 bases, and 2 bases lay outside the gene matches. The CDR3 has 14 residues. The germline CDR1 and CDR2 sequences are SGHTA and FQGNSA. The CDR3 DNA reads TGTGCCAGCAGCTTTGGCGGGGGGGAAGAGACCCAGTACTTC. Its protein is CASSFGGGEETQYF.

Written as DNA, the CDR3 is TGTGCCAGCAGTGTTGGCGGGAGAGTAACCGGGGAGCTGTTTTTT. Residues: CASSVGGRVTGELFF. This rearrangement joins TRBV6-1 to TRBJ2-2, with 7 positions matching TRBD2. Germline CDR1 and CDR2: MNHNS and SASEGT. J was trimmed by 5 bases and V by 4 bases; bases with no gene match: 7. The CDR3 covers 15 residues.

This clonotype was found a few times. J is TRBJ2-3 and V is TRBV6-6, with 8 nucleotides matching TRBD2. Unmatched junction bases numbered 9, after V lost 8 bases and J lost 5 bases. From germline, CDR1 is MNHNY and CDR2 SVGAGI (reference sequence). CDR3 size: 14 residues. The CDR3 reads CASGDGAGGDTQYF. CDR3 in DNA: TGTGCCAGCGGGGATGGGGCGGGAGGAGATACGCAGTATTTT.

Ten or more counts support this clonotype. The chain joins TRBV5-1 to TRBJ2-1; 8 positions match TRBD1. Germline CDR1 is SGHRS and CDR2 is YFSETQ. V shed 0 bases and J 6 bases; nucleotides not matched to a gene: 8. The CDR3 contains 16 residues. The CDR3 region has the DNA TGCGCCAGCAGCTTGGCCCTAGGACAGGGTTCCAATGAGCAGTTCTTC. As protein: CASSLALGQGSNEQFF.

This clonotype has only a few counts. The chain carries TRBV4-2 and TRBJ2-1, with a tentative D call TRBD1 (5 bases). CDR1 LGHNA and CDR2 YNFKEQ come from the germline V gene. Deletions cut 0 bases from V and 7 bases from J, with 13 bases between. This CDR3 contains 15 residues. DNA for the CDR3: TGTGCCAGCAGCCAAGATGGCGCAGGGATTAATGAGCAGTTCTTC. Amino acids: CASSQDGAGINEQFF.

This rearrangement joins TRBV28 to TRBJ2-1; D remains ambiguous. The CDR3 has 16 residues. Germline loops: CDR1 MDHEN, CDR2 SYDVKM. V was cut by 4 bases and J by 0 bases, with 13 bases left in between. The CDR3 coding sequence is TGTGCCAGCAGTTCCCCCCGGGCCCTCTCCTACAATGAGCAGTTCTTC. Its protein is CASSSPRALSYNEQFF.

This rearrangement joins TRBV20-1 to TRBJ2-1; tentative D call: TRBD2 (6 bases). The CDR3 sequence is 14 residues long. From germline, CDR1 is DFQATT and CDR2 SNEGSKA (reference sequence). V gave up 4 bases and J gave up 8 bases, with 18 bases separating them. The DNA of the CDR3 is TGCAGTGCTAAGGGGACTTCCGGGTCCCATGAGCAGTTCTTC. Its protein product is CSAKGTSGSHEQFF.

This clonotype occurred a few times. The chain has TRBV28 and TRBJ2-7; tentative D call: TRBD2 (6 bases). V lost 4 bases to trimming and J lost 0 bases, with 19 bases between them. Germline V lookup: CDR1 MDHEN, CDR2 SYDVKM. This CDR3 has 17 amino acids. For the CDR3, the DNA is TGTGCCAGCAGTTCCCCGGGGACTTCACCCTTCTCCTACGAGCAGTACTTC. This encodes CASSSPGTSPFSYEQYF. Full variable domain (missing parts from reference TRBV28 and TRBJ2-7): DVKVTQSSRYLVKRTGEKVFLECVQDMDHENMFWYRQDPGLGLRLIYFSYDVKMKEKGDIPEGYSVSREKKERFSLILESASTNQTSMYLCASSSPGTSPFSYEQYFGPGTRLTVT.

This clonotype was seen only a few times. This sequence joins TRBV7-2 and TRBJ1-6; D remains unclear. Trimming left V 5 bases short and J 2 bases short, with 10 bases between. Germline CDR1 is SGHTA and CDR2 is FQGNSA. This CDR3 spans 15 amino acids. The CDR3 nucleotides read TGTGCCAGCAGCGTAGGTCCGGCCTATAATTCACCCCTCCACTTT. Its protein product is CASSVGPAYNSPLHF.

This clonotype was found many times. The rearrangement links TRBV4-1 to TRBJ2-2; possible D gene TRBD2, 7 bases. Trimming took off 4 bases at V and 3 bases at J, with 12 bases between the two ends. The CDR3 length is 15 residues. Germline lookup yields CDR1 MGHRA and CDR2 YSYEKL. CDR3 in DNA: TGCGCCAGCAGCCTGCGGGGGCGGGACACCGGGGAGCTGTTTTTT. It translates to CASSLRGRDTGELFF.

This clonotype was counted a few times. The chain employs TRBV28 and TRBJ1-2, with D uncertain. From germline, CDR1 is MDHEN and CDR2 SYDVKM. This CDR3 is 15 amino acids long. Trimming cost V 6 bases and J 5 bases, with 19 bases left between them. CDR3 sequence reads: CASRTPRTSSYGYTF. CDR3 DNA sequence: TGTGCCAGCAGGACACCAAGGACCAGCTCGTATGGCTACACCTTC.

In this sample, this clonotype turned up a few times. The chain carries TRBV5-4 and TRBJ2-1; TRBD1 matches 9 bases. Germline lookup yields CDR1 SGHNT and CDR2 YYREEE (reference sequence). CDR3 length: 14 amino acids. Unmatched junction bases numbered 5, after V lost 2 bases and J lost 8 bases. Here the CDR3 reads CASSFTGGYDEQFF. The CDR3 DNA sequence: TGTGCCAGCAGCTTTACAGGGGGCTATGATGAGCAGTTCTTC.

This clonotype was counted ten times or more. The rearrangement uses TRBV5-1 and TRBJ2-3, with D tentatively TRBD2 (5 bases). Looked up from germline, CDR1 is SGHRS and CDR2 is YFSETQ. The CDR3 runs to 13 residues. V was pared by 4 bases and J by 5 bases, with 11 bases between. This CDR3 is CASSLRRGDTQYF. The CDR3 DNA follows: TGCGCCAGCAGCCTACGTCGGGGAGATACGCAGTATTTT.

About this clonotype: Possible read error: a much larger clone is one base away. The chain couples TRBV28 to TRBJ2-2, with 9 nucleotides matching TRBD1. With V trimmed by 3 bases and J by 5 bases, 10 bases remained unmatched. This CDR3 region has 17 residues. CDR1 and CDR2 (germline): MDHEN, SYDVKM. CDR3 sequence reads: CASSFGSRDRVTGELFF. The CDR3 DNA reads as TGTGCCAGCAGTTTCGGATCCCGGGACAGGGTTACCGGGGAGCTGTTTTTT.

This clonotype has only a few counts. The V gene is TRBV5-1, the J gene TRBJ2-3, with 16 nucleotides matching TRBD2. CDR3 size: 20 residues. Germline V gene lookup returns CDR1 SGHRS and CDR2 YFSETQ. V dropped 0 bases and J dropped 7; count of bases not matched to a gene: 14. CDR3: CASSLELGTSGRAGRNTQYF. The CDR3 DNA sequence: TGCGCCAGCAGCTTGGAGCTTGGGACTAGCGGGAGGGCCGGCCGGAATACGCAGTATTTT.

The chain couples TRBV13 to TRBJ2-7; 10 nucleotides line up with TRBD2. The CDR3 has 14 residues. Germline V lookup: CDR1 PRHDT, CDR2 FYEKMQ (reference sequence). V was pared by 8 bases and J by 7 bases, with 11 bases of the junction left unmatched. CDR3 sequence reads: CASARAGGMGEQYF. The CDR3 nucleotides read TGTGCCAGCGCCCGAGCGGGAGGGATGGGTGAGCAGTACTTC.

The V gene is TRBV20-1, the J gene TRBJ2-1, with TRBD2 identical over 9 bases. The CDR3 sequence is 17 residues long. After removal of 6 bases from V and 5 bases from J, the junction contained 17 bases not matched to a gene. Germline CDR1 reads DFQATT; CDR2 reads SNEGSKA (reference sequence). The CDR3 nucleotides read TGCAGTGCCCCACGGGGCGGGAGGGCCTATCGGAACAATGAGCAGTTCTTC. This sequence encodes CSAPRGGRAYRNNEQFF.

This clonotype has a single count. V gene TRBV11-3 combines with J gene TRBJ2-7, with D possibly being TRBD1 (5 bases). With 3 bases removed from V and 5 bases from J, the gap between germline ends came to 23 bases. The CDR3 totals 17 residues. Germline loops: CDR1 SGHNT, CDR2 YENEEA. The CDR3 is CASSFSVTVRGKDEQYF. Here the CDR3 DNA reads TGTGCCAGCAGCTTTTCTGTCACGGTAAGGGGCAAGGACGAGCAGTACTTC.

The gene calls are TRBV6-1 and TRBJ2-7, with D perhaps matching TRBD2 (6 bases). Trimming stripped 7 bases from V and 7 bases from J, with 20 bases between. Looked up from germline, CDR1 is MNHNS and CDR2 is SASEGT. CDR3 length: 14 residues. The CDR3 sequence: CASTPPGRMKEQYF. The CDR3 nucleotides are TGTGCCAGCACCCCACCCGGGAGAATGAAGGAGCAGTACTTC.

The J gene is TRBJ2-5, the V gene TRBV28, with D perhaps matching TRBD2 (6 bases). This CDR3 is 16 amino acids long. Germline CDR1 reads MDHEN; CDR2 reads SYDVKM. Trimming stripped 4 bases from V and 2 bases from J, with 17 bases between. CDR3 amino acids: CASSSPTGGFQETQYF. The CDR3 bases are TGTGCCAGCAGTTCCCCTACCGGGGGTTTTCAAGAGACCCAGTACTTC.

This clonotype was seen ten or more times. The rearrangement joins TRBV10-3 to TRBJ2-7, with a tentative D call TRBD1 (5 bases). The ends were cut back, 2 bases at V and 0 bases at J, with 11 bases in the middle. The CDR3 runs 15 residues. Looked up from germline, CDR1 is ENHRY and CDR2 is SYGVKD. The chain's CDR3 is CAISEGAPSSYEQYF. For the CDR3, the DNA is TGTGCCATCAGTGAGGGGGCGCCTAGCTCCTACGAGCAGTACTTC.

The chain is built from TRBV25-1 and TRBJ2-1; D is perhaps TRBD2 (6 bases). V lost 5 bases, J lost 7 bases, and 15 bases lay in between. This CDR3 contains 14 residues. The germline V gene encodes CDR1 MGHDK and CDR2 SYGVNS. In nucleotides, the CDR3 is TGTGCCAGCAGTAGAGGGAGTGGGGGGAATGAGCAGTTCTTC. It encodes CASSRGSGGNEQFF.

Ten or more counts support this clonotype. The chain carries TRBV5-1 and TRBJ2-5; D remains unclear. V lost 4 bases, J lost 5 bases, and 18 bases lay in between. The V gene's germline CDR1 is SGHRS and CDR2 YFSETQ. CDR3 size: 15 residues. This CDR3 reads CASSLVGRRMETQYF. CDR3 coding DNA: TGCGCCAGCAGCCTGGTTGGCAGGCGGATGGAGACCCAGTACTTC.

A remark on this clonotype: The junction does not match germline at one end; this may be a read error. The chain combines TRBV7-7 with TRBJ2-5, with TRBD2 matching over 9 bases. The CDR3 is made up of 15 amino acids. The germline gives CDR1 SSHAT, CDR2 FNYEAQ (reference sequence). CDR3 DNA: TGTGCTAGCAGCCCCATAGGCGGGAGGGCTGAGACCCAGTACTTC. Translating it yields CASSPIGGRAETQYF.

This sequence joins TRBV5-5 and TRBJ2-1; 11 nucleotides match TRBD1. J gave up 5 bases and V 1 base, and 5 bases lay outside the gene matches. From germline, CDR1 is SGHKS and CDR2 YYEKEE (reference sequence). The CDR3 has 16 residues. CDR3 residues: CASSLTGTGGHNEQFF. CDR3 nucleotide sequence: TGTGCCAGCAGCTTGACTGGGACAGGGGGACACAATGAGCAGTTCTTC.

The chain recombines TRBV7-2 with TRBJ2-7; the match to TRBD1 covers 8 bases. The CDR3 is 14 amino acids. Per germline, CDR1 SGHTA and CDR2 FQGNSA. V trimming: 6 bases; J trimming: 0 bases; junction bases outside the gene matches: 4. The chain's CDR3 is CASRPDRVSYEQYF. The CDR3 DNA sequence: TGTGCCAGCAGACCGGACAGGGTCTCCTACGAGCAGTACTTC.

The rearrangement uses TRBV20-1 and TRBJ2-1, with 11 nucleotides matching TRBD1. Germline values: CDR1 DFQATT, CDR2 SNEGSKA (reference sequence). Trimming removed 2 bases from V and 5 bases from J; junction bases left unmatched: 5. The CDR3 loop spans 15 amino acids. CDR3 loop: CSARTGTGGNNEQFF. The CDR3 nucleotides read TGCAGTGCTAGAACCGGGACAGGGGGTAACAATGAGCAGTTCTTC.

This clonotype has at least ten counts. Written as DNA, the CDR3 is TGCGCCAGCAGCTTGGATGCAGCGTACAATGAGCAGTTCTTC. Amino acid sequence: CASSLDAAYNEQFF. This chain uses TRBV5-1 with TRBJ2-1, with D uncertain. The germline V gene encodes CDR1 SGHRS and CDR2 YFSETQ. The germline V and J ends were trimmed by 0 bases and 4 bases, with 8 bases remaining between them. This CDR3 comprises 14 residues.

This clonotype occurred once. Since the CDR3 does not end with the conserved phenylalanine or tryptophan, this likely comes from a read error. This chain links TRBV20-1 with TRBJ2-2; TRBD1 aligns across 7 bases. The CDR3 loop spans 13 amino acids. CDR1 is DFQATT, CDR2 SNEGSKA, per germline (reference sequence). V shed 6 bases, J shed 5 bases, and the junction held 6 bases outside the gene matches. As DNA, the CDR3 is TGCAGTGCAACAACAGGGGAGACCGGGGAGCTGTTTCTT. Translating gives CSATTGETGELFL.